The 23 T cell receptor beta chains in this list originate from one sample, sequenced in a study of T cell responses to AZD1222 COVID-19 vaccine. The assay was immunoSEQ multiplex PCR, and TCRdb's table has in-frame clones only and misses some. Here the sample spans roughly 91,000 clones, 90% being singletons. Sequences were derived from peripheral blood, sampled on day 0 of AZD1222 vaccination. Receptors originate from an adult in good health.

J is TRBJ1-5 and V is TRBV4-2; a weak D match, TRBD1 (5 bases). The CDR3 spans 15 residues. The V gene lost 3 bases and the J gene lost 5 bases, with 14 bases spanning the gap. Germline V gives CDR1 LGHNA, CDR2 YNFKEQ. The DNA for the CDR3 is TGTGCCAGCAGCCAGATTCAGGGACCCGATCAGCCCCAGCATTTT. Translated: CASSQIQGPDQPQHF.

V and J are TRBV5-1 and TRBJ1-1; TRBD1 is a possible D gene (6 bases). CDR1 and CDR2 (germline): SGHRS, YFSETQ. The V and J ends lost 6 bases and 8 bases respectively, with 20 bases between them. This CDR3 comprises 14 residues. The CDR3 reads CASKMDSFPREAFF. DNA for the CDR3: TGCGCCAGCAAAATGGACAGCTTTCCTCGGGAAGCTTTCTTT.

The V and J genes are TRBV7-9 and TRBJ2-7, with D perhaps assigned TRBD1 or TRBD2 (5 bases each). Germline V lookup: CDR1 SEHNR, CDR2 FQNEAQ (reference sequence). Trimming took off 5 bases at V and 4 bases at J, with 24 bases between the two ends. The CDR3 has 17 residues. This CDR3 is CASSKSLTGTQGYEQYF. The CDR3 bases are TGTGCCAGCAGCAAGAGTTTGACCGGGACCCAAGGATACGAGCAGTACTTC.

The J gene is TRBJ2-7, the V gene TRBV10-1, with a possible D match to TRBD1 (5 bases). The CDR3 runs 16 residues. The V gene's germline CDR1 is WNHNN and CDR2 SYGVQD (reference sequence). V dropped 2 bases and J dropped 1 base, with 15 bases sitting between them. CDR3 amino acids: CASSEKRGPRSYEQYF. Written as DNA, the CDR3 is TGCGCCAGCAGTGAGAAAAGGGGCCCACGATCCTACGAGCAGTACTTC.

For the CDR3, the DNA is TGTGCCAGCAGCCCCGGACGGCCCAATTCACCCCTCCACTTT. Its protein is CASSPGRPNSPLHF. The chain combines TRBV28 with TRBJ1-6; no reliable D call. Germline CDR1 MDHEN, CDR2 SYDVKM. The CDR3 sequence is 14 residues long. Trimming removed 6 bases from V and 7 bases from J, with 13 bases in between.

The rearrangement joins TRBV30 to TRBJ2-1; D remains unclear. CDR1 is GTSNPN and CDR2 is SVGIG in the germline V gene (reference sequence). This CDR3 region has 12 residues. V gave up 0 bases and J gave up 7 bases, with 7 bases separating them. The CDR3 nucleotides are TGTGCCTGGAGTGTAACCGGAAATGAGCAGTTCTTC. Translating gives CAWSVTGNEQFF.

The genes are TRBV10-3 and TRBJ1-5; 8 bases agree with TRBD1. There are 14 residues in the CDR3. V was pared by 0 bases and J by 7 bases, with 2 bases of the junction left unmatched. Germline V gene sequence: CDR1 ENHRY, CDR2 SYGVKD. CDR3 DNA sequence: TGTGCCATCAGTGAGTCTTCAGGGGGCCAGCCCCAGCATTTT. It translates to CAISESSGGQPQHF.

This chain uses TRBV7-9 with TRBJ2-2; D remains unclear. This CDR3 comprises 14 residues. Germline CDR1 SEHNR, CDR2 FQNEAQ (reference sequence). The V and J ends lost 4 bases and 7 bases respectively, with 13 bases between them. As DNA, the CDR3 is TGTGCCAGCAGCTCGCTTCTAGTGGGCGGGGAGCTGTTTTTT. This sequence encodes CASSSLLVGGELFF.

This rearrangement joins TRBV18 to TRBJ2-7, with TRBD1 identical over 8 bases. V shed 2 bases and J 6 bases; nucleotides not matched to a gene: 6. Germline assignment: CDR1 KGHSH and CDR2 LQKENI. CDR3 length: 14 residues. CDR3: CASSPSRQGIEQYF. The CDR3 DNA is TGTGCCAGCTCACCATCCAGACAGGGGATCGAGCAGTACTTC.

The rearrangement uses TRBV5-5 and TRBJ1-5, with D perhaps TRBD1 (6 bases). The CDR3 runs 15 residues. With 0 bases removed from V and 5 bases from J, the gap between germline ends came to 12 bases. Germline CDR1 and CDR2: SGHKS and YYEKEE (reference sequence). The DNA of the CDR3 is TGTGCCAGCAGCTTGGCCAGGGGCGGCTATCAGCCCCAGCATTTT. Amino acids: CASSLARGGYQPQHF.

V is TRBV29-1 and J is TRBJ2-2, with 9 nucleotides matching TRBD2. Looked up from germline, CDR1 is SQVTM and CDR2 is ANQGSEA. The trim removed 7 bases at V and 6 bases at J, leaving 6 bases unmatched. CDR3 length: 13 amino acids. The CDR3 DNA reads TGCAGCGCACGTGCGGGGGGGTCCGGGGAGCTGTTTTTT. Protein sequence: CSARAGGSGELFF.

The J gene is TRBJ2-1, the V gene TRBV15; D possibly uses TRBD1 or TRBD2 (7 bases each). The CDR3 is 15 residues long. Germline lookup yields CDR1 LNHNV and CDR2 YYDKDF (reference sequence). V was pared by 0 bases and J by 10 bases, with 16 bases between. CDR3 DNA: TGTGCCACCAGCAGAGATCCAGGGGGGGCTTACGAGCAGTTCTTC. It yields the protein CATSRDPGGAYEQFF.

This CDR3 reads CASRRLAGGYEQYF. The DNA for the CDR3 is TGTGCCAGCAGGCGACTAGCGGGGGGCTACGAGCAGTACTTC. The chain combines TRBV6-5 with TRBJ2-7; 13 bases are a match to TRBD2. The germline V gene has CDR1 MNHEY and CDR2 SVGAGI. Unmatched junction bases numbered 2, after V lost 6 bases and J lost 3 bases. The CDR3 has 14 residues.

The DNA of the CDR3 is TGTGCCAGCAGTTCAAGCGCGGCAAGCTCCTATAATTCACCCCTCCACTTT. As protein: CASSSSAASSYNSPLHF. The chain couples TRBV5-4 to TRBJ1-6; no definite D call. This CDR3 contains 17 residues. Germline values: CDR1 SGHNT, CDR2 YYREEE (reference sequence). Deletions cut 5 bases from V and 0 bases from J, with 15 bases between.

This clone was seen just once. This chain connects TRBV5-1 to TRBJ1-4, with TRBD1 matching over 7 bases. With V trimmed by 7 bases and J by 3 bases, 6 bases remained unmatched. This CDR3 is built from 14 residues. CDR1 is SGHRS and CDR2 is YFSETQ in the germline V gene. This CDR3 reads CASRKGASNEKLFF. CDR3 DNA sequence: TGCGCCAGCCGCAAGGGGGCTTCTAATGAAAAACTGTTTTTT.

The chain carries TRBV5-8 and TRBJ1-5; possibly TRBD1 for D (5 bases). Deletions cut 2 bases from V and 2 bases from J, with 11 bases between. CDR3 length equals 15 residues. Germline CDR1 is SGHTS and CDR2 is YDEGEE. CDR3 in amino acids: CASSFGMGGNQPQHF. In nucleotides, the CDR3 is TGTGCCAGCAGCTTCGGGATGGGGGGCAATCAGCCCCAGCATTTT.

The chain couples TRBV6-5 to TRBJ2-7; 9 bases line up with TRBD1. After removal of 4 bases from V and 7 bases from J, the junction contained 14 bases not matched to a gene. Germline V lookup: CDR1 MNHEY, CDR2 SVGAGI. The CDR3 contains 16 residues. The CDR3 DNA is TGTGCCAGCAGTTCCCTGGTGGACAGGGGTCATAGGGAGCAGTACTTC. It is translated as CASSSLVDRGHREQYF.

This clone was detected only a few times. The chain recombines TRBV25-1 with TRBJ1-5, with D perhaps TRBD1 (6 bases). V gave up 0 bases and J gave up 3 bases, with 12 bases separating them. The CDR3 sequence is 16 residues long. Germline assignment: CDR1 MGHDK and CDR2 SYGVNS. This CDR3 is CASSEYRTVLNQPQHF. CDR3 in DNA: TGTGCCAGCAGTGAATACAGGACAGTCCTCAATCAGCCCCAGCATTTT.

The chain joins TRBV4-2 to TRBJ2-2; 9 positions match TRBD1. Looked up from germline, CDR1 is LGHNA and CDR2 is YNFKEQ. This CDR3 is built from 16 residues. V gave up 0 bases and J gave up 6 bases; unmatched junction bases: 5. The CDR3 coding sequence is TGTGCCAGCAGCCAAGAAGAGGGGACAGGGCCCGGGGAGCTGTTTTTT. Its protein product is CASSQEEGTGPGELFF.

The genes are TRBV5-1 and TRBJ2-5, with a tentative D call TRBD1 (6 bases). The CDR3 consists of 17 residues. Trimming cost V 2 bases and J 2 bases, with 19 bases left between them. Germline V CDR1 and CDR2: SGHRS, YFSETQ. CDR3 in DNA: TGCGCCAGCAGCTTTAATCCCCCCACCGGGACACAAGAGACCCAGTACTTC. Translating gives CASSFNPPTGTQETQYF.

The chain is built from TRBV29-1 and TRBJ1-1; 11 nucleotides line up with TRBD1. The CDR3 sequence is 12 residues long. Trimming cost V 7 bases and J 3 bases; bases outside gene matches: 1. Germline CDR1 SQVTM, CDR2 ANQGSEA. CDR3 residues: CSAGQGDTEAFF. The CDR3 DNA follows: TGCAGCGCGGGACAGGGGGACACTGAAGCTTTCTTT.

V gene TRBV9 combines with J gene TRBJ2-1, with D tentatively TRBD2 (6 bases). The germline gives CDR1 SGDLS, CDR2 YYNGEE. The CDR3 consists of 17 residues. V lost 0 bases, J lost 8 bases, and 21 bases lay in between. CDR3 sequence: CASSVEAYVGGSHEQFF. The CDR3 DNA is TGTGCCAGCAGCGTAGAAGCTTATGTGGGAGGTTCACATGAGCAGTTCTTC.

The CDR3 is CASSVVGRSEAFF. CDR3 DNA sequence: TGTGCCAGCAGCGTAGTGGGCAGGAGTGAAGCTTTCTTT. This chain connects TRBV9 to TRBJ1-1; the D is unclear. V dropped 0 bases and J dropped 7 bases, with 10 bases sitting between them. The CDR3 contains 13 residues. Per the germline V gene, CDR1 is SGDLS and CDR2 is YYNGEE.